These T cell receptor beta chains were read from a single sample in a study of blood T cell repertoires in COVID-19. Data came from immunoSEQ multiplex PCR; TCRdb stores just in-frame clones and leaves some out. The sample has about 120,000 clones, 65% to 85% seen once. Material for sequencing was PBMCs or T cells enriched from blood (not recorded which). Receptors originate from a young woman who had recovered from COVID-19. The CDR3 runs from the conserved cysteine through the conserved F or W. Each record gives: V gene, D gene, J gene, CDR3 length, clone size, CDR3 protein, CDR3 DNA. D genes are given only for firm matches. Rows give clone size only sometimes, using once, few, many, or a class for an expanded clone.

TRBV23-1,TRBD2,TRBJ2-7,13,-,CASTPSGSYEQYF,TGCGCCAGCACCCCTAGCGGGAGCTACGAGCAGTACTTC
TRBV28,-,TRBJ1-1,16,-,CASSLLRDSRFTEAFF,TGTGCCAGCAGTTTATTGAGGGACTCCCGATTCACTGAAGCTTTCTTT
TRBV6-1,-,TRBJ1-1,20,-,CASSEARPSIGTPLNTEAFF,TGTGCCAGCAGTGAAGCGCGCCCAAGTATCGGGACACCATTGAACACTGAAGCTTTCTTT
TRBV21-1,-,TRBJ2-1,21,-,CASSTAKASDNTPSSYNEQFF,TGTGCCAGCAGCACCGCGAAGGCTAGCGATAATACCCCTAGCTCCTACAATGAGCAGTTCTTC
TRBV4-2,-,TRBJ2-1,19,-,CASSQGEGFGLSSYNEQFF,TGTGCCAGCAGCCAAGGTGAGGGATTCGGCCTGAGCTCCTACAATGAGCAGTTCTTC
TRBV4-2,TRBD2,TRBJ2-1,13,-,CASSQGETSEQFF,TGTGCCAGCAGCCAAGGTGAGACTAGCGAGCAGTTCTTC
TRBV30,-,TRBJ1-1,13,-,CACPRGANTEAFF,TGTGCCTGCCCTCGGGGGGCGAACACTGAAGCTTTCTTT
TRBV10-3,TRBD1,TRBJ2-7,14,-,CAIRADRGIYEQYF,TGTGCCATCAGAGCGGACAGGGGGATCTACGAGCAGTACTTC
TRBV20-1,-,TRBJ2-7,11,-,CSAAARDEQYF,TGCAGTGCTGCCGCACGGGACGAGCAGTACTTC
TRBV5-4,-,TRBJ2-4,14,-,CASSLELEVNIQYF,TGTGCCAGCAGCTTGGAGCTAGAAGTGAACATTCAGTACTTC
TRBV18,TRBD1,TRBJ1-3,16,-,CASSAMGQHSGNTIYF,TGTGCCAGCTCAGCCATGGGACAGCACTCTGGAAACACCATATATTTT
TRBV27,-,TRBJ2-7,14,-,CASTPRGRSYEQYF,TGTGCCAGCACCCCTAGAGGGAGGTCCTACGAGCAGTACTTC
TRBV4-1,TRBD1,TRBJ1-4,14,-,CASSQTGGGEKLFF,TGCGCCAGCAGCCAGACAGGGGGTGGTGAAAAACTGTTTTTT
TRBV2,-,TRBJ1-4,13,-,CASSDRSNEKLFF,TGTGCCAGCAGTGACAGGTCTAATGAAAAACTGTTTTTT
TRBV24-1,-,TRBJ2-1,15,medium-sized,CATSEPAGRVDEQFF,TGTGCCACCAGTGAGCCCGCTGGGCGAGTTGATGAGCAGTTCTTC
TRBV15,TRBD2,TRBJ2-7,16,-,CATSRAPGLAAYEQYF,TGTGCCACCAGCAGGGCACCGGGACTAGCGGCCTACGAGCAGTACTTC
TRBV28,TRBD1,TRBJ1-1,14,-,CASTATGTNTEAFF,TGTGCCAGCACCGCGACAGGGACGAACACTGAAGCTTTCTTT
TRBV9,TRBD2,TRBJ2-3,14,-,CASAAGGDPDTQYF,TGTGCCAGCGCAGCGGGGGGAGACCCAGATACGCAGTATTTT